This is a list of T cell receptor beta chains from one sample in a study of chemoradiotherapy in HPV16-positive cancers. Produced via immunoSEQ multiplex PCR; TCRdb's table is partial and in-frame only. The data show more than 7,000 clones, with roughly four fifths seen just once and roughly 6.8% held by the top ten. Material: tumor tissue, obtained from a patient who underwent chemoradiotherapy. All receptors come from a human donor with HPV-associated anogenital cancer. CDR3s include the opening cysteine and the closing phenylalanine or tryptophan. The D gene is left open where the match is weak. The size entry is marked missing in some rows and otherwise reads once, few, many or a size class.

TRBV7-2	TRBJ2-6	TRBD1	.	CASSSPGQDSGANVLTF	TGTGCCAGCAGCTCCCCGGGACAGGATTCTGGGGCCAACGTCCTGACTTTC
TRBV29-1	TRBJ2-5	.	.	CSVEGGPETQYF	TGCAGCGTTGAAGGGGGCCCGGAGACCCAGTACTTC
TRBV30	TRBJ1-1	.	.	CAWSKGVEGTEAFF	TGTGCCTGGAGTAAGGGGGTGGAGGGCACTGAAGCTTTCTTT
TRBV4-1	TRBJ1-4	.	.	CASSQDTGLGEKLFF	TGCGCCAGCAGCCAAGATACAGGTTTAGGGGAAAAACTGTTTTTT
TRBV10-3	TRBJ2-7	TRBD2	few	CAIREGLAQSGEQYF	TGTGCCATCAGGGAAGGACTAGCGCAATCGGGCGAGCAGTACTTC
TRBV9	TRBJ1-1	.	.	CASSVGTNTEAFF	TGTGCCAGCAGCGTGGGAACCAACACTGAAGCTTTCTTT
TRBV30	TRBJ1-2	TRBD1	.	CAWRDRVHGYTF	TGTGCCTGGAGGGACAGGGTCCATGGCTACACCTTC
TRBV6-6	TRBJ1-2	TRBD1	.	CASSITGTGSLYGYTF	TGTGCCAGCAGTATAACCGGGACAGGCTCCCTCTATGGCTACACCTTC
TRBV5-5	TRBJ1-2	.	.	CASSYDGAYGYTF	TGTGCCAGCAGCTATGATGGGGCCTATGGCTACACCTTC
TRBV5-1	TRBJ1-1	TRBD1	.	CASSYQTGMNTEAFF	TGCGCCAGCAGCTACCAGACAGGGATGAACACTGAAGCTTTCTTT
TRBV29-1	TRBJ1-5	.	few	CSVALGLNQPQHF	TGCAGCGTTGCCCTGGGTCTCAATCAGCCCCAGCATTTT
TRBV27	TRBJ2-3	.	.	CASSLRAQGGFSTDTQYF	TGTGCCAGCAGTTTAAGGGCCCAAGGAGGATTTAGCACAGATACGCAGTATTTT
TRBV5-1	TRBJ1-1	TRBD1	.	CASSSGQGLRNTEAFF	TGCGCCAGCAGCTCCGGACAGGGTCTACGGAACACTGAAGCTTTCTTT
TRBV19	TRBJ2-4	TRBD2	few	CASSTPTLAGAHIQYF	TGTGCCAGTAGTACACCCACCCTAGCGGGGGCTCACATTCAGTACTTC
TRBV30	TRBJ2-7	TRBD2	.	CAWRRNLGLATEQYF	TGTGCCTGGAGACGTAATCTAGGACTAGCGACGGAGCAGTACTTC
TRBV27	TRBJ2-7	TRBD2	.	CASSLRSSGEGEQYF	TGTGCCAGCAGTCTGCGGTCTAGCGGAGAGGGGGAGCAGTACTTC
TRBV14	TRBJ1-6	.	.	CASKDQTAGNSPLHF	TGTGCCAGCAAGGATCAAACCGCCGGTAATTCACCCCTCCACTTT